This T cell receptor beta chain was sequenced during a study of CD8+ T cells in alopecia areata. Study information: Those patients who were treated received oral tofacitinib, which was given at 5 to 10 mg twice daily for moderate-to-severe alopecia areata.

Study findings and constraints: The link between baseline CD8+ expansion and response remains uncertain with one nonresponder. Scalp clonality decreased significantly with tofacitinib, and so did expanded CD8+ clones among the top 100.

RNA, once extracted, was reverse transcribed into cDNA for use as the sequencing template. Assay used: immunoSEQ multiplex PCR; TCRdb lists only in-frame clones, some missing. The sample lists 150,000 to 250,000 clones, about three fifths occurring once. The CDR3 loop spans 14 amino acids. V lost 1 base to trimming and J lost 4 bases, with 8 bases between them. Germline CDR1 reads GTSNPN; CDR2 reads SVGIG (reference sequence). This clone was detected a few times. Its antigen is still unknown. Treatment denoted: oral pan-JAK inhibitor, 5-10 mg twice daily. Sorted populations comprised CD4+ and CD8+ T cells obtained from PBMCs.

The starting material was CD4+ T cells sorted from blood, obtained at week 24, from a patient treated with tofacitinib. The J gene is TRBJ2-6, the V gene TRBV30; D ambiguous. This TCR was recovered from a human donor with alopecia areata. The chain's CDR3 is CAWSDRSGANVLTF. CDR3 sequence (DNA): TGTGCCTGGAGTGATAGATCCGGGGCCAACGTCCTGACTTTC.